Listed here are 27 T cell receptor beta chains from one sample, sequenced in a study of cytomegalovirus exposure and HLA in healthy donors. Data came from immunoSEQ multiplex PCR; TCRdb stores just in-frame clones and leaves some out. Among roughly 130,000 clones listed, less than 90% were seen once. The specimen sequenced was PBMCs. All receptors derive from a man aged 18 to 29 in good health and CMV-seronegative.

The rearrangement uses TRBV7-7 and TRBJ2-1; 7 nucleotides align to TRBD2. Germline lookup yields CDR1 SSHAT and CDR2 FNYEAQ (reference sequence). V shed 4 bases, J shed 1 base, and the junction held 7 bases outside the gene matches. The CDR3 is 16 amino acids. CDR3 loop: CASSSSGGGSYNEQFF. DNA of the CDR3: TGTGCCAGCAGCTCGAGTGGGGGAGGGTCCTACAATGAGCAGTTCTTC.

The chain carries TRBV15 and TRBJ1-2; 11 bases match TRBD1. Germline V gene sequence: CDR1 LNHNV, CDR2 YYDKDF (reference sequence). With V trimmed by 0 bases and J by 7 bases, 7 bases remained unmatched. This CDR3 is built from 16 residues. In nucleotides, the CDR3 is TGTGCCACCAGCAGAGACCCGGACAGGGGGCGGGTTGGCTACACCTTC. It specifies CATSRDPDRGRVGYTF.

A few counts support this clone. The chain employs TRBV12-5 and TRBJ1-1, with D unresolved. Germline V gene data show CDR1 as LGHNT and CDR2 as FRNRAP. Trimming removed 9 bases at V and 3 bases at J, with 11 bases between. This CDR3 spans 12 amino acids. DNA for the CDR3: TGTGCTAGCTCCGCGAGTGACACTGAAGCTTTCTTT. This translates into CASSASDTEAFF. The variable domain in full, with the rest retrieved from reference TRBV12-5 and TRBJ1-1, is DARVTQTPRHKVTEMGQEVTMRCQPILGHNTVFWYRQTMMQGLELLAYFRNRAPLDDSGMPKDRFSAEMPDATLATLKIQPSEPRDSAVYFCASSASDTEAFFGQGTRLTVV.

This chain connects TRBV27 to TRBJ2-7; TRBD2 aligns across 7 bases. The CDR3 extends over 16 amino acids. The germline gives CDR1 MNHEY, CDR2 SMNVEV (reference sequence). With V trimmed by 1 base and J by 2 bases, 8 bases remained unmatched. CDR3 protein: CASSLLGRGGTYEQYF. The CDR3 DNA sequence: TGTGCCAGCAGTTTATTGGGGAGGGGAGGAACCTACGAGCAGTACTTC.

The chain carries TRBV19 and TRBJ1-4, with D maybe TRBD1 (6 bases). V lost 5 bases and J 1 base, leaving 8 bases between the germline ends. The CDR3 spans 14 residues. The germline V gene encodes CDR1 LNHDA and CDR2 SQIVND (reference sequence). CDR3 region: CASSLRGTNEKLFF. The DNA of the CDR3 is TGTGCCAGTAGTCTCAGGGGAACTAATGAAAAACTGTTTTTT.

This clone was seen more than once but under ten times. The chain combines TRBV19 with TRBJ2-1; 7 bases agree with TRBD2. CDR3 length: 13 amino acids. With V trimmed by 8 bases and J by 8 bases, 9 bases remained unmatched. Germline V lookup: CDR1 LNHDA, CDR2 SQIVND (reference sequence). The CDR3 nucleotides read TGTGCCAGTGAGCGGGGTGTGGGGCATGAGCAGTTCTTC. This encodes CASERGVGHEQFF. Drawing the rest from reference TRBV19 and TRBJ2-1, the complete variable domain is DGGITQSPKYLFRKEGQNVTLSCEQNLNHDAMYWYRQDPGQGLRLIYYSQIVNDFQKGDIAEGYSVSREKKESFPLTVTSAQKNPTAFYLCASERGVGHEQFFGPGTRLTVL.

This sequence joins TRBV5-6 and TRBJ2-1; a possible D gene is TRBD1 (6 bases). CDR3 length equals 15 residues. Germline assignment: CDR1 SGHDT and CDR2 YYEEEE. Trimming cost V 0 bases and J 0 bases, with 7 bases left between them. The CDR3 DNA follows: TGTGCCAGCAGCTTGGGACAGGCCTCCTACAATGAGCAGTTCTTC. It specifies CASSLGQASYNEQFF.

The rearrangement joins TRBV18 to TRBJ2-1; TRBD1 matches 10 bases. The CDR3 is made up of 18 amino acids. CDR1 and CDR2 from the germline V gene are KGHSH and LQKENI. The ends lost 4 bases at V and 1 base at J; junction bases unmatched: 10. CDR3 nucleotides: TGTGCCAGCTCACTGAGTCCCGGGACAGGGGCGTCCTACAATGAGCAGTTCTTC. This sequence encodes CASSLSPGTGASYNEQFF.

The sample holds a few counts of this clone. In DNA, the CDR3 is TGTGCCAGCAGCCAAGGACTAGCGGGAGGATCTGACGAGCAGTACTTC. Protein product: CASSQGLAGGSDEQYF. V usage is TRBV4-2 and J usage is TRBJ2-7; 13 bases agree with TRBD2. The CDR3 covers 16 residues. V was clipped by 1 base and J by 5 bases; unmatched bases: 5. Germline-derived CDR1 and CDR2 are LGHNA and YNFKEQ.

By proportion, this clone is medium-sized. The chain couples TRBV9 to TRBJ1-4, with TRBD1 matching 10 bases. CDR1 is SGDLS, CDR2 YYNGEE, per germline. The CDR3 covers 16 residues. V was clipped by 3 bases and J by 6 bases; unmatched bases: 8. Here the CDR3 DNA reads TGTGCCAGCAGCGGGGGGTCCGGGACAGGGGATGAAAAACTGTTTTTT. Amino acid sequence: CASSGGSGTGDEKLFF.

The chain combines TRBV6-5 with TRBJ1-5, with D possibly being TRBD1 (6 bases). Between the trimmed V and J ends, which lost 5 bases and 5 bases, there was a span of 10 bases. The CDR3 has 13 residues. The V gene's germline CDR1 is MNHEY and CDR2 SVGAGI. CDR3 region: CASSHREDQPQHF. CDR3 sequence (DNA): TGTGCCAGCAGTCACAGGGAAGATCAGCCCCAGCATTTT.

V usage is TRBV11-2 and J usage is TRBJ2-7; possibly TRBD2 for D (6 bases). Germline V lookup: CDR1 SGHAT, CDR2 FQNNGV. The V gene lost 1 base and the J gene lost 7 bases, with 14 bases spanning the gap. This CDR3 region has 14 residues. The DNA of the CDR3 is TGTGCCAGCAGCTTAGTTTCCCGGACTACGGAGCAGTACTTC. This translates into CASSLVSRTTEQYF.

The chain carries TRBV23-1 and TRBJ2-7, with 9 bases lining up with TRBD1. TRBV23-1 is designated an ORF whose function remains uncertain. The CDR3 covers 16 residues. The V segment lost 4 bases and the J segment 2 bases; nucleotides outside the gene matches: 9. The CDR3 sequence: CASSPFPGQGPYEQYF. The DNA of the CDR3 is TGCGCCAGCAGTCCCTTTCCGGGACAGGGACCCTACGAGCAGTACTTC.

The count of this clone is one. This chain connects TRBV4-1 to TRBJ1-5; D not resolved. The V and J ends lost 2 bases and 4 bases respectively, with 15 bases between them. The CDR3 spans 16 residues. Germline loops: CDR1 MGHRA, CDR2 YSYEKL. CDR3 nucleotides: TGCGCCAGCAGCCAATGGAGTCCCGCGGGGAATCAGCCCCAGCATTTT. Protein: CASSQWSPAGNQPQHF.

In its sample, this clone was seen once. V and J are TRBV18 and TRBJ2-7; 8 bases are a match to TRBD1. CDR1 is KGHSH, CDR2 LQKENI, per germline. The junction had 8 bases not matched to a gene; V was cut back by 0 bases and J by 4 bases. This CDR3 comprises 16 residues. CDR3 DNA: TGTGCCAGCTCACCACCGGTCGCACAGGGGGGATACGAGCAGTACTTC. It translates to CASSPPVAQGGYEQYF.

The chain combines TRBV7-9 with TRBJ1-2; D is ambiguous. The CDR3 totals 12 residues. Germline values: CDR1 SEHNR, CDR2 FQNEAQ (reference sequence). Trimming cost V 5 bases and J 5 bases, with 9 bases left between them. As DNA, the CDR3 is TGTGCCAGCAGCACATCTTGGTATGGCTACACCTTC. This codes for CASSTSWYGYTF.

The rearrangement joins TRBV2 to TRBJ1-4; a possible D gene is TRBD1 (6 bases). The CDR3 is 14 residues long. Germline V gene lookup returns CDR1 SNHLY and CDR2 FYNNEI. This CDR3 reads CASAGEGIGEKLFF. The CDR3 DNA sequence: TGTGCTTCGGCAGGGGAGGGTATAGGGGAAAAACTGTTTTTT.

V gene TRBV19 combines with J gene TRBJ1-2; perhaps TRBD1 as D (6 bases). V was cut by 10 bases and J by 5 bases, with 11 bases left in between. The CDR3 is 11 amino acids. Germline V lookup: CDR1 LNHDA, CDR2 SQIVND (reference sequence). Here the CDR3 reads CATETGYGYTF. As DNA, the CDR3 is TGTGCCACTGAAACAGGGTATGGCTACACCTTC.

The chain carries TRBV7-9 and TRBJ2-7; 13 bases match TRBD2. The CDR3 extends over 17 amino acids. From germline, CDR1 is SEHNR and CDR2 FQNEAQ (reference sequence). V was clipped by 5 bases and J by 0 bases; unmatched bases: 7. CDR3 region: CASSTTSGGLSSYEQYF. CDR3 nucleotides: TGTGCCAGCAGCACGACTAGCGGGGGGCTAAGCTCCTACGAGCAGTACTTC.

V usage is TRBV27 and J usage is TRBJ2-1, with TRBD2 matching 8 bases. V shed 3 bases and J 8 bases; nucleotides not matched to a gene: 3. Germline V lookup: CDR1 MNHEY, CDR2 SMNVEV (reference sequence). This CDR3 is 13 amino acids long. The CDR3 DNA reads TGTGCCAGCAGTTTCGGAGCGGGAGATGAGCAGTTCTTC. Encoded protein: CASSFGAGDEQFF.

The V and J genes are TRBV10-1 and TRBJ2-4, with D unresolved. The V gene's germline CDR1 is WNHNN and CDR2 SYGVQD (reference sequence). The CDR3 extends over 14 amino acids. Trimming removed 3 bases at V and 1 base at J, with 7 bases between. Here the CDR3 reads CASSDRNAKNIQYF. The DNA of the CDR3 is TGCGCCAGCAGTGACAGGAACGCCAAAAACATTCAGTACTTC.

This clone has a handful of counts. The chain joins TRBV2 to TRBJ2-7; 12 nucleotides agree with TRBD2. The trim removed 7 bases at V and 3 bases at J, leaving 7 bases unmatched. The germline gives CDR1 SNHLY, CDR2 FYNNEI. The CDR3 is 15 residues long. CDR3 nucleotide sequence: TGTGCCAGCACTCTAGCGGGAGGGAGAATCTACGAGCAGTACTTC. Its protein is CASTLAGGRIYEQYF.

A few counts support this clone. The V gene is TRBV7-8, the J gene TRBJ1-5; the match to TRBD1 covers 9 bases. V lost 5 bases to trimming and J lost 8 bases; unmatched junction nucleotides: 7. This CDR3 comprises 14 residues. CDR1 and CDR2 from the germline V gene are SGHVS and FQNEAQ. The DNA of the CDR3 is TGTGCCAGCAGCACTGACAGGGGGAAGGAGCCCCAGCATTTT. Translation: CASSTDRGKEPQHF.

This rearrangement joins TRBV27 to TRBJ2-1; possibly TRBD2 for D (6 bases). The CDR3 extends over 17 amino acids. The germline V gene has CDR1 MNHEY and CDR2 SMNVEV (reference sequence). The ends were cut back, 1 base at V and 7 bases at J, with 20 bases in the middle. The CDR3 spells CASSLFATPYGRNEQFF. The DNA of the CDR3 is TGTGCCAGCAGTTTATTCGCAACCCCGTATGGGAGGAATGAGCAGTTCTTC.

This clone was detected only a few times. The rearrangement uses TRBV19 and TRBJ2-2; 7 nucleotides line up with TRBD1. The CDR3 has 15 residues. The V gene end was trimmed by 6 bases and the J gene end by 0 bases; junction bases not matched to a gene: 4. The germline V gene encodes CDR1 LNHDA and CDR2 SQIVND (reference sequence). The CDR3 DNA reads TGTGCCAGTAGGCTGGGACAGACGAACACCGGGGAGCTGTTTTTT. As protein: CASRLGQTNTGELFF.

J is TRBJ2-1 and V is TRBV2; possibly TRBD2 for D (5 bases). Per the germline V gene, CDR1 is SNHLY and CDR2 is FYNNEI. The CDR3 extends over 14 amino acids. V dropped 6 bases and J dropped 4 bases, with 13 bases sitting between them. CDR3 sequence (DNA): TGTGCCAGCAGCAGGACTTCTTTATACAATGAGCAGTTCTTC. Translation gives CASSRTSLYNEQFF.

The chain carries TRBV7-9 and TRBJ2-1; D may be TRBD2 (5 bases). This CDR3 is built from 15 residues. CDR1 and CDR2 from the germline V gene are SEHNR and FQNEAQ (reference sequence). Trimming pared 1 base from V and 4 bases from J, leaving 11 bases between. The CDR3 nucleotides are TGTGCCAGCAGCTTAGGAGGGCACCCATACAATGAGCAGTTCTTC. It yields the protein CASSLGGHPYNEQFF.